These 9 T cell receptor beta chains were all obtained from the same sample, sequenced in a study of cytomegalovirus exposure and HLA in healthy donors. Sequencing used immunoSEQ multiplex PCR; TCRdb keeps in-frame clones, though not all of them. The sample holds some 80,000 clones, about 96% seen once. Sequenced: PBMCs. These receptors originate from a woman younger than 35 in good health and CMV-seronegative.

The chain carries TRBV7-9 and TRBJ1-1, with 7 bases matching TRBD1. The CDR3 runs 15 residues. Germline CDR1 SEHNR, CDR2 FQNEAQ (reference sequence). With 1 base clipped from V and 5 bases from J, the junction kept 7 bases outside the gene matches. The CDR3 here is CASSLVGGAGTEAFF. The CDR3 DNA sequence: TGTGCCAGCAGCTTAGTAGGGGGCGCGGGGACTGAAGCTTTCTTT. Complete variable domain (other parts from reference TRBV7-9 and TRBJ1-1): DTGVSQNPRHKITKRGQNVTFRCDPISEHNRLYWYRQTLGQGPEFLTYFQNEAQLEKSRLLSDRFSAERPKGSFSTLEIQRTEQGDSAMYLCASSLVGGAGTEAFFGQGTRLTVV.

The chain uses TRBV6-1 and TRBJ2-7; no reliable D call. Germline V gene data show CDR1 as MNHNS and CDR2 as SASEGT. With 6 bases removed from V and 0 bases from J, the gap between germline ends came to 12 bases. The CDR3 runs 14 residues. CDR3 coding DNA: TGTGCCAGCAGCATGACTCTGCTCTCCTACGAGCAGTACTTC. Residues: CASSMTLLSYEQYF.

The V call is TRBV9, the J call TRBJ2-1; 13 bases align to TRBD2. The CDR3 has 16 amino acids. Per germline, CDR1 SGDLS and CDR2 YYNGEE. With 4 bases clipped from V and 0 bases from J, the junction kept 1 base outside the gene matches. The CDR3 DNA follows: TGTGCCAGCAGCTGGACTAGCGGGGGCTCCTACAATGAGCAGTTCTTC. Its protein is CASSWTSGGSYNEQFF.

V gene TRBV15 combines with J gene TRBJ1-4, with 8 bases fitting TRBD1. Germline V gives CDR1 LNHNV, CDR2 YYDKDF (reference sequence). Trimming cost V 7 bases and J 4 bases; bases outside gene matches: 8. The CDR3 extends over 15 amino acids. DNA of the CDR3: TGTGCCACCACTAGGACAGGGCTCCTTAATGAAAAACTGTTTTTT. Translating gives CATTRTGLLNEKLFF. The variable domain in full, completed from reference TRBV15 and TRBJ1-4, reads DAMVIQNPRYQVTQFGKPVTLSCSQTLNHNVMYWYQQKSSQAPKLLFHYYDKDFNNEADTPDNFQSRRPNTSFCFLDIRSPGLGDTAMYLCATTRTGLLNEKLFFGSGTQLSVL.

Here the CDR3 reads CASSPTTTENRDGYTF. CDR3 in DNA: TGTGCCAGTAGTCCAACAACCACGGAAAACAGGGACGGCTACACCTTC. J is TRBJ1-2 and V is TRBV19; a possible D gene is TRBD1 (6 bases). Germline V gene sequence: CDR1 LNHDA, CDR2 SQIVND (reference sequence). CDR3 length: 16 amino acids. V was cut by 5 bases and J by 8 bases, with 24 bases left in between.

The chain carries TRBV9 and TRBJ2-3; 10 positions agree with TRBD2. The CDR3 runs 16 residues. The junction had 6 bases not matched to a gene; V was cut back by 3 bases and J by 2 bases. The germline CDR1 and CDR2 sequences are SGDLS and YYNGEE. The CDR3 nucleotides read TGTGCCAGCAGCGGCTGGACTAGCGGCCACACAGATACGCAGTATTTT. Amino acids: CASSGWTSGHTDTQYF.

This chain joins TRBV5-1 and TRBJ2-3; TRBD1 agrees at 11 bases. This CDR3 spans 15 amino acids. Germline V gene lookup returns CDR1 SGHRS and CDR2 YFSETQ. V was clipped by 1 base and J by 3 bases; unmatched bases: 1. DNA for the CDR3: TGCGCCAGCAGCTTGAGGGACAGGGGGACAGATACGCAGTATTTT. As protein: CASSLRDRGTDTQYF. Looking up the rest from reference TRBV5-1 and TRBJ2-3 gives the full variable domain: KAGVTQTPRYLIKTRGQQVTLSCSPISGHRSVSWYQQTPGQGLQFLFEYFSETQRNKGNFPGRFSGRQFSNSRSEMNVSTLELGDSALYLCASSLRDRGTDTQYFGPGTRLTVL.

The V gene is TRBV5-5, the J gene TRBJ2-5; TRBD2 might be the D (5 bases). CDR1 is SGHKS and CDR2 is YYEKEE in the germline V gene (reference sequence). The CDR3 is made up of 16 amino acids. V lost 0 bases and J 2 bases, leaving 14 bases between the germline ends. The CDR3 loop is CASSLAPGLLQETQYF. CDR3 in DNA: TGTGCCAGCAGCTTGGCCCCCGGACTCCTACAAGAGACCCAGTACTTC.

The chain recombines TRBV28 with TRBJ1-1; tentatively, D is TRBD1 (5 bases). The CDR3 has 13 residues. Trimming removed 3 bases from V and 6 bases from J, with 11 bases in between. Germline V gene sequence: CDR1 MDHEN, CDR2 SYDVKM. The CDR3 coding sequence is TGTGCCAGCAGTTTTCAGGGTACCCCTGAAGCTTTCTTT. This gives the protein CASSFQGTPEAFF.